Presented here are 12 T cell receptor beta chains from one specimen sequenced in a study of identical twins. TCRdb fed the 5' RACE reads into MiXCR, producing one record per CDR3 protein. There are 200,000 to 300,000 distinct CDR3 sequences in the sample; around 7% occur only once, and roughly 3.4% lies in the top ten. This same sample was also part of a study on yellow fever vaccine responses in identical twins.

Input material: memory (CD45RO+) T cells sorted from blood. All receptors come from a woman in her late teens or twenties in good health.

There are many counts of this clonotype. This sequence joins TRBV10-3 and TRBJ2-3; D possibly corresponds to TRBD2 (5 bases). Germline V gene sequence: CDR1 ENHRY, CDR2 SYGVKD. The CDR3 sequence is 15 residues long. The germline V and J ends were trimmed by 5 bases and 1 base, with 13 bases remaining between them. CDR3 sequence: CAISLSLRGTDTQYF. For the CDR3, the DNA is TGTGCCATCAGTCTGAGTCTGAGGGGCACAGATACGCAGTATTTT.

This clonotype has at least ten counts. The V call is TRBV6-6, the J call TRBJ1-1; no clear D gene. This CDR3 spans 13 amino acids. V was clipped by 5 bases and J by 4 bases, with 11 bases between them. CDR1 is MNHNY and CDR2 is SVGAGI in the germline V gene (reference sequence). CDR3 sequence (DNA): TGTGCCAGCAGTGGGATGGGGTCCACTGAAGCTTTCTTT. It is translated as CASSGMGSTEAFF.

The table lists this clonotype with many counts. The CDR3 nucleotides read TGTGCCAGCAGCCATTCTTATGGGAACGAGCAGTACGTC. It translates to CASSHSYGNEQYV. This chain links TRBV3-1 with TRBJ2-7; D gene ambiguous. The germline V and J ends were trimmed by 3 bases and 5 bases, with 11 bases remaining between them. This CDR3 has 13 residues. CDR1 is LGHDT, CDR2 YNNKEL, per germline (reference sequence).

This clonotype was picked up many times. The CDR3 reads CAISDVRENNEQFF. CDR3 bases: TGTGCCATCAGTGATGTGCGGGAGAACAATGAGCAGTTCTTC. The chain recombines TRBV10-3 with TRBJ2-1; 7 bases agree with TRBD2. CDR3 length: 14 amino acids. The V gene end was trimmed by 3 bases and the J gene end by 5 bases; junction bases not matched to a gene: 4. Germline assignment: CDR1 ENHRY and CDR2 SYGVKD.

Only a few counts were recorded for this clonotype. This chain uses TRBV5-1 with TRBJ2-1, with TRBD2 matching over 7 bases. Germline-derived CDR1 and CDR2 are SGHRS and YFSETQ. Trimming at V came to 5 bases and at J to 4 bases, leaving 12 bases not matched to a gene. The length of the CDR3 is 16 residues. CDR3 nucleotide sequence: TGCGCCAGCAGACCCGGACTAGAACTTCGGTACAATGAGCAGTTCTTC. This gives the protein CASRPGLELRYNEQFF.

This clonotype turned up a few times. This sequence may be a read error, since a much larger clone differs from it by one base. The CDR3 protein is CASSQEPGSGANVLTF. As DNA, the CDR3 is TGCGCCAGCAGCCAAGAACCGGGGTCCGGGGCCAACGTCCTGACTTTC. The chain uses TRBV4-1 and TRBJ2-6; weak D call: TRBD2 (5 bases). The V gene's germline CDR1 is MGHRA and CDR2 YSYEKL. This CDR3 has 16 residues. V was trimmed by 0 bases and J by 4 bases, leaving 10 bases between them.

By sample share, this clonotype is medium-sized. The genes are TRBV12-3 or TRBV12-4 and TRBJ1-3; TRBD1 matches 10 bases. This CDR3 contains 15 residues. The junction had 4 bases not matched to a gene; V was cut back by 5 bases and J by 3 bases. The chain's CDR3 is CASSPWDRGGNTIYF. The CDR3 region has the DNA TGTGCCAGCAGTCCCTGGGACAGGGGTGGAAACACCATATATTTT.

This chain joins TRBV4-1 and TRBJ2-3, with 7 bases identical to TRBD2. V gave up 0 bases and J gave up 0 bases; unmatched junction bases: 9. This CDR3 is built from 18 residues. Germline CDR1 reads MGHRA; CDR2 reads YSYEKL. The CDR3 is CASSQDHVAGVSTDTQYF. As DNA, the CDR3 is TGCGCCAGCAGCCAAGATCACGTCGCGGGGGTGAGCACAGATACGCAGTATTTT.

This clonotype was observed many times. The chain employs TRBV6-1 and TRBJ1-2; TRBD1 is a possible D gene (5 bases). The germline V and J ends were trimmed by 1 base and 3 bases, with 6 bases remaining between them. The CDR3 sequence is 13 residues long. The V gene's germline CDR1 is MNHNS and CDR2 SASEGT. CDR3 loop: CASSEGGYYGYTF. DNA of the CDR3: TGTGCCAGCAGTGAAGGGGGCTACTATGGCTACACCTTC.

The J gene is TRBJ1-1, the V gene TRBV29-1; TRBD1 matches 10 bases. This CDR3 region has 12 residues. The germline gives CDR1 SQVTM, CDR2 ANQGSEA. V lost 6 bases, J lost 6 bases, and 4 bases stayed unmatched. The CDR3 sequence: CSVGQGGSEAFF. CDR3 coding DNA: TGCAGCGTAGGACAGGGGGGATCTGAAGCTTTCTTT.

This clonotype was observed at least ten times. The chain employs TRBV11-3 and TRBJ2-7, with D perhaps TRBD2 (5 bases). V shed 5 bases and J shed 0 bases, with 14 bases lying between them. The CDR3 runs 15 residues. Germline lookup yields CDR1 SGHNT and CDR2 YENEEA. CDR3 nucleotides: TGTGCCAGCAGCCCGTACGGGGTGACCTCCTACGAGCAGTACTTC. Its protein product is CASSPYGVTSYEQYF. Variable domain in full (rest from reference TRBV11-3 and TRBJ2-7): EAGVVQSPRYKIIEKKQPVAFWCNPISGHNTLYWYLQNLGQGPELLIRYENEEAVDDSQLPKDRFSAERLKGVDSTLKIQPAELGDSAVYLCASSPYGVTSYEQYFGPGTRLTVT.

This clonotype was seen more than once but under ten times. V gene TRBV20-1 combines with J gene TRBJ1-1; D ambiguous. The V end lost 3 bases, the J end lost 1 base, and 6 bases lay between the germline ends. Germline CDR1 and CDR2: DFQATT and SNEGSKA (reference sequence). The CDR3 has 12 amino acids. CDR3 sequence reads: CSASRPNTEAFF. The CDR3 nucleotides are TGCAGTGCTAGTCGCCCGAACACTGAAGCTTTCTTT.